The present T cell receptor beta chain was sequenced within a study of T cells in Graves' hyperthyroidism and ophthalmopathy. As to this clonotype: Its antigen remains unknown.

Findings and caveats of the study: The model foresaw ophthalmopathy a median 6.5 months prior to onset.

The germline V gene encodes CDR1 SGHAT and CDR2 FQNNGV. Trimming removed 3 bases from V and 2 bases from J, with 35 bases in between. This CDR3 is 23 amino acids long. Amplification of TCR beta CDR3 regions was performed using RNA transcripts as template. RT-PCR in the first round (using the HTBI primer set) targeted the TCR CDR3. Each CDR3 protein is one row after TCRdb ran MiXCR on the multiplex PCR reads. The profile covers 700,000 or so distinct CDR3 sequences, with about a sixth appearing a single time and approximately 8% taken by the ten largest. The clonotype was recovered from a young man with Graves' hyperthyroidism. V gene TRBV11-2 combines with J gene TRBJ1-5; D is unresolved. The sample consisted of blood. The CDR3 region has the DNA TGTGCCAGCAGCTTCCGAAAAGTAGGTTTCGGACTGCAGCATGGGTTTGGCAATCAGCCCCAGCATTTT. Amino acid sequence: CASSFRKVGFGLQHGFGNQPQHF.